The 29 T cell receptor beta chains below come from one sample, sequenced in a study of a mutant IDH1 vaccine in newly diagnosed glioma. Specified time point: week 23, last vaccination. Each vaccine dose was 300 ug of mutant IDH1 20-mer peptide, with topical imiquimod. For these TCRs, the target antigens are not known. TCRdb's table, derived via immunoSEQ multiplex PCR, lists solely in-frame clones and lacks some. Here the sample spans 60,000 or so clones, roughly 81% being singletons. Sequenced material: PBMCs, taken from a glioma patient whose treatment included an IDH1 peptide vaccine. Every receptor here comes from a woman aged 40 to 50 with glioma. Some clones in this sample may be carry-over from other donors' samples.

V is TRBV6-5 and J is TRBJ2-3; D remains ambiguous. V was clipped by 4 bases and J by 0 bases, with 8 bases between them. The CDR3 sequence is 14 residues long. Germline CDR1 is MNHEY and CDR2 is SVGAGI. For the CDR3, the DNA is TGTGCCAGCAGTTTGGCTAGGAGCACAGATACGCAGTATTTT. Translated: CASSLARSTDTQYF.

The chain couples TRBV25-1 to TRBJ1-1; tentative D call: TRBD1 (6 bases). The CDR3 covers 14 residues. Trimming pared 6 bases from V and 6 bases from J, leaving 17 bases between. Per the germline V gene, CDR1 is MGHDK and CDR2 is SYGVNS. This chain's CDR3 is CASSGTTGFPEAFF. DNA of the CDR3: TGTGCCAGCAGCGGAACCACAGGGTTCCCTGAAGCTTTCTTT.

The chain has TRBV2 and TRBJ1-5; D uncertain. Germline lookup yields CDR1 SNHLY and CDR2 FYNNEI. CDR3 length: 15 residues. Trimming shortened V by 2 bases and J by 9 bases, and 17 bases separated the two germline ends. DNA of the CDR3: TGTGCCAGCAGTGAAAGTGCCTTCGATACTCGGCCCCAGCATTTT. Protein product: CASSESAFDTRPQHF.

The rearrangement links TRBV6-5 to TRBJ2-5; 9 nucleotides agree with TRBD1. The germline V gene encodes CDR1 MNHEY and CDR2 SVGAGI. The CDR3 is 14 residues long. V trimming: 2 bases; J trimming: 13 bases; junction bases outside the gene matches: 11. CDR3 sequence reads: CASSYDRGMGRRYF. The CDR3 nucleotides read TGTGCCAGCAGTTACGACAGGGGGATGGGCCGAAGGTACTTC.

In regard to this clone: The junction and the germline gene differ at one end; a read error may be behind it. The J gene is TRBJ1-3, the V gene TRBV15; D possibly corresponds to TRBD1 (5 bases). CDR1 and CDR2 (germline): LNHNV, YYDKDF (reference sequence). The CDR3 spans 18 residues. CDR3 region: CATSSSSGRGKPGNTIYF. The CDR3 DNA follows: TGTGCCACGAGCAGCTCGAGCGGGAGGGGAAAGCCCGGAAACACCATATATTTT. The complete variable domain, with remaining parts taken from reference TRBV15 and TRBJ1-3, reads DAMVIQNPRYQVTQFGKPVTLSCSQTLNHNVMYWYQQKSSQAPKLLFHYYDKDFNNEADTPDNFQSRRPNTSFCFLDIRSPGLGDTAMYLCATSSSSGRGKPGNTIYFGEGSWLTVV.

This chain links TRBV2 with TRBJ2-2; 8 nucleotides match TRBD1. Germline CDR1 and CDR2: SNHLY and FYNNEI. Trimming removed 6 bases from V and 6 bases from J; junction bases left unmatched: 6. CDR3 length: 14 amino acids. The CDR3 region is CASRTWTGPGELFF. The CDR3 DNA is TGTGCCAGCAGGACCTGGACAGGGCCCGGGGAGCTGTTTTTT.

The chain combines TRBV30 with TRBJ1-2; a weak D match, TRBD1 (6 bases). This CDR3 region has 14 residues. V dropped 2 bases and J dropped 8 bases, with 18 bases sitting between them. Germline lookup yields CDR1 GTSNPN and CDR2 SVGIG (reference sequence). CDR3 amino acids: CAWSPGGLPSGYTF. The CDR3, as DNA: TGTGCCTGGAGTCCCGGGGGCCTCCCTTCAGGCTACACCTTC.

This chain connects TRBV4-1 to TRBJ1-4; 7 bases map to TRBD1. V lost 4 bases to trimming and J lost 7 bases; unmatched junction nucleotides: 12. The V gene's germline CDR1 is MGHRA and CDR2 YSYEKL. The CDR3 runs to 16 residues. The chain's CDR3 is CASSLYLQGSGEKLFF. The CDR3 nucleotides read TGCGCCAGCAGCCTATATTTACAGGGGAGTGGTGAAAAACTGTTTTTT.

This clone was observed a few times. J is TRBJ1-3 and V is TRBV6-1; a possible D gene is TRBD1 (6 bases). V lost 4 bases to trimming and J lost 6 bases, with 10 bases between them. Germline loops: CDR1 MNHNS, CDR2 SASEGT. The CDR3 has 13 residues. CDR3 nucleotide sequence: TGTGCCAGCAGTGTGGGGGGCGTAAACACCATATATTTT. Protein sequence: CASSVGGVNTIYF.

Details on this clone: One junction end disagrees with the germline gene, perhaps due to a read error. CDR3 amino acids: CASSVAQSSRANVLTF. In nucleotides, the CDR3 is TGTGCCAGCAGCGTAGCTCAATCCTCTAGGGCCAACGTCCTGACTTTC. The chain carries TRBV9 and TRBJ2-6, with unresolved D. This CDR3 has 16 residues. The germline gives CDR1 SGDLS, CDR2 YYNGEE.

The gene calls are TRBV27 and TRBJ2-2; TRBD2 matches 15 bases. The V segment lost 3 bases and the J segment 9 bases; nucleotides outside the gene matches: 5. Germline CDR1 reads MNHEY; CDR2 reads SMNVEV (reference sequence). The CDR3 spans 16 residues. CDR3 DNA sequence: TGTGCCAGCAGTTTCGCCGGGACTAGCGGGGGGAGGGAGCTGTTTTTT. This sequence encodes CASSFAGTSGGRELFF.

This clone was detected once. The rearrangement joins TRBV30 to TRBJ1-6, with TRBD1 identical over 7 bases. The germline V gene encodes CDR1 GTSNPN and CDR2 SVGIG (reference sequence). V lost 2 bases and J lost 8; bases outside the gene matches: 6. The CDR3 spans 14 residues. The CDR3 DNA sequence: TGTGCCTGGAGTCCCGGACAGGAATATTCACCCCTCCACTTT. Translating gives CAWSPGQEYSPLHF.

The chain recombines TRBV25-1 with TRBJ1-2, with a tentative D call TRBD1 (5 bases). Per germline, CDR1 MGHDK and CDR2 SYGVNS. V shed 3 bases and J shed 4 bases, with 21 bases lying between them. This CDR3 region has 17 residues. The CDR3 spells CASSDPSRPGLPYGYTF. As DNA, the CDR3 is TGTGCCAGCAGTGACCCCAGCAGGCCGGGGCTCCCCTATGGCTACACCTTC.

The chain joins TRBV7-9 to TRBJ2-7, with 7 positions matching TRBD1. Trimming at V came to 1 base and at J to 3 bases, leaving 3 bases not matched to a gene. Germline V gives CDR1 SEHNR, CDR2 FQNEAQ (reference sequence). This CDR3 is 14 amino acids long. The CDR3 sequence is CASSLEDRYYEQYF. As DNA, the CDR3 is TGTGCCAGCAGCTTAGAGGACAGGTACTACGAGCAGTACTTC.

This clone was observed a few times. In DNA form, the CDR3 reads TGTGCCAGCAGCCAAGGTCACCGGGACCTCAGGGGTGAGGAAGAGACCCAGTACTTC. Its protein product is CASSQGHRDLRGEEETQYF. This chain connects TRBV14 to TRBJ2-5; D might be TRBD1 (6 bases). CDR1 is SGHDN, CDR2 FVKESK, per germline. The CDR3 runs to 19 residues. The V gene lost 1 base and the J gene lost 3 bases, with 24 bases spanning the gap.

The rearrangement uses TRBV4-1 and TRBJ1-6; D unclear. Per germline, CDR1 MGHRA and CDR2 YSYEKL. Deletions cut 7 bases from V and 6 bases from J, with 13 bases between. CDR3 length equals 14 residues. CDR3 protein: CASTVGEGNSPLHF. The CDR3 DNA is TGCGCCAGCACCGTTGGGGAGGGTAATTCACCCCTCCACTTT.

The chain links TRBV30 to TRBJ2-3, with TRBD1 matching over 8 bases. The junction had 6 bases not matched to a gene; V was cut back by 5 bases and J by 2 bases. The germline gives CDR1 GTSNPN, CDR2 SVGIG (reference sequence). There are 14 residues in the CDR3. CDR3 nucleotide sequence: TGTGCCTGGGACGCGACAGGGGTCACAGATACGCAGTATTTT. It codes for CAWDATGVTDTQYF. The full variable domain, rest sourced from reference TRBV30 and TRBJ2-3, is SQTIHQWPATLVQPVGSPLSLECTVEGTSNPNLYWYRQAAGRGLQLLFYSVGIGQISSEVPQNLSASRPQDRQFILSSKKLLLSDSGFYLCAWDATGVTDTQYFGPGTRLTVL.

V is TRBV11-1 and J is TRBJ2-1; D is perhaps TRBD2 (6 bases). The CDR3 runs 16 residues. The germline V gene has CDR1 SGHAT and CDR2 FQDESV (reference sequence). V gave up 3 bases and J gave up 8 bases, with 20 bases separating them. The CDR3 reads CASSLGRGGPTYEQFF. The DNA of the CDR3 is TGTGCCAGCAGCTTGGGGCGGGGCGGTCCCACGTATGAGCAGTTCTTC.

The chain has TRBV30 and TRBJ1-1; no reliable D call. CDR3 length: 12 amino acids. Trimming shortened V by 2 bases and J by 8 bases, and 12 bases separated the two germline ends. Germline V lookup: CDR1 GTSNPN, CDR2 SVGIG (reference sequence). CDR3 bases: TGTGCCTGGAGTCGTGGTACAATCGAAGCTTTCTTT. Its protein product is CAWSRGTIEAFF.

The chain links TRBV13 to TRBJ2-2, with 10 bases lining up with TRBD1. V was clipped by 5 bases and J by 3 bases; unmatched bases: 3. The CDR3 runs 15 residues. Germline V CDR1 and CDR2: PRHDT, FYEKMQ (reference sequence). Here the CDR3 DNA reads TGTGCCAGCAGCATCGGACAGGGGGACACCGGGGAGCTGTTTTTT. As protein: CASSIGQGDTGELFF.

The rearrangement joins TRBV19 to TRBJ2-2; TRBD1 matches 7 bases. Germline CDR1 LNHDA, CDR2 SQIVND (reference sequence). Trimming took 6 bases from V and 3 from J; bases not matched to a gene: 7. The CDR3 loop spans 15 amino acids. The CDR3, as DNA: TGTGCCAGTAGAACCGCGACAGGGTACACCGGGGAGCTGTTTTTT. Translated: CASRTATGYTGELFF.

The chain has TRBV6-1 and TRBJ1-3; TRBD1 matches 8 bases. V gave up 4 bases and J gave up 0 bases; unmatched junction bases: 2. The CDR3 loop spans 15 amino acids. CDR1 is MNHNS and CDR2 is SASEGT in the germline V gene. The CDR3 nucleotides are TGTGCCAGCAGTGGACAGGGGACCTCTGGAAACACCATATATTTT. Encoded protein: CASSGQGTSGNTIYF.

The V call is TRBV5-6, the J call TRBJ1-4; D remains unclear. The CDR3 runs to 15 residues. CDR1 is SGHDT and CDR2 is YYEEEE in the germline V gene. V lost 5 bases and J 1 base, leaving 12 bases between the germline ends. CDR3: CASSRYDLTNEKLFF. The CDR3 region has the DNA TGTGCCAGCAGTCGGTACGATTTAACTAATGAAAAACTGTTTTTT. Based on the CDR3 plus reference TRBV5-6 and TRBJ1-4, the full variable domain is DAGVTQSPTHLIKTRGQQVTLRCSPKSGHDTVSWYQQALGQGPQFIFQYYEEEERQRGNFPDRFSGHQFPNYSSELNVNALLLGDSALYLCASSRYDLTNEKLFFGSGTQLSVL.

This chain connects TRBV2 to TRBJ2-1; no firm D call. The CDR3 has 11 residues. V was trimmed by 3 bases and J by 4 bases, leaving 1 base between them. Germline V gives CDR1 SNHLY, CDR2 FYNNEI. This chain's CDR3 is CASSEYNEQFF. The CDR3 DNA is TGTGCCAGCAGTGAGTACAATGAGCAGTTCTTC.

The chain carries TRBV23-1 and TRBJ2-4; D possibly uses TRBD1 or TRBD2 (5 bases each). TRBV23-1 counts as an open reading frame of uncertain function. Trimming left V 3 bases short and J 0 bases short, with 24 bases between. CDR3 length: 20 residues. CDR3 nucleotide sequence: TGCGCCAGCAGTCAGGGCTCTCGGGAAGGGACGGCTCTAGCCAAAAACATTCAGTACTTC. Translated, it gives CASSQGSREGTALAKNIQYF.

The rearrangement uses TRBV19 and TRBJ1-5, with 9 bases lining up with TRBD1. CDR1 LNHDA and CDR2 SQIVND come from the germline V gene (reference sequence). J gave up 5 bases and V 9 bases, and 14 bases lay outside the gene matches. The CDR3 runs to 16 residues. CDR3 in DNA: TGTGCCAGCCGAGGGGGCGCTGACAGGGGGGATCAGCCCCAGCATTTT. Amino acids: CASRGGADRGDQPQHF.

J is TRBJ1-1 and V is TRBV2; the D gene is possibly TRBD1 (5 bases). The germline V gene has CDR1 SNHLY and CDR2 FYNNEI. V lost 11 bases and J 0 bases, leaving 10 bases between the germline ends. The CDR3 is made up of 12 amino acids. The CDR3 reads CAVRGLNTEAFF. Here the CDR3 DNA reads TGTGCCGTTAGGGGCCTGAACACTGAAGCTTTCTTT.

This clone came up once. The chain carries TRBV14 and TRBJ1-6, with 7 bases identical to TRBD1. V gave up 4 bases and J gave up 6 bases; unmatched junction bases: 9. Germline CDR1 and CDR2: SGHDN and FVKESK. This CDR3 is built from 16 residues. The CDR3 region has the DNA TGTGCCAGCAGCCCGGGACAGCTACTGCTTAATTCACCCCTCCACTTT. Translation: CASSPGQLLLNSPLHF.

This clone was observed a few times. The J gene is TRBJ2-3, the V gene TRBV29-1; unclear D gene. The CDR3 covers 12 residues. CDR1 and CDR2 from the germline V gene are SQVTM and ANQGSEA. The V and J ends lost 5 bases and 6 bases respectively, with 12 bases between them. The CDR3 coding sequence is TGCAGCGTTCGGCAGGCGGAGGATACGCAGTATTTT. It is translated as CSVRQAEDTQYF.